The sequence of this T cell receptor beta chain was determined in a study of CD8+CD57+ T cells in acquired aplastic anemia. CD8+CD57+ cell expansion, shown by flow cytometry, had occurred in the patients selected for sequencing. V was shortened by 8 bases and J by 5 bases, with 15 bases between the two germline ends. Germline V gene data show CDR1 as SNHLY and CDR2 as FYNNEI. The CDR3 loop spans 13 amino acids. The use of genomic DNA as template underpinned the TCR beta VDJ and CDR3 profiling. TCRdb reanalysed the reads using MiXCR and keeps one entry per CDR3 protein. Of 150,000 or so distinct CDR3 sequences detected, just over 50% appear once; the ten largest clones hold over 9.5%. This clonotype was observed a few times.

This receptor was taken from a human donor with aplastic anemia. The sequenced sample consisted of sorted CD4+, CD8+, or CD8+CD57+ T cells (not recorded which) from PBMCs. The chain recombines TRBV2 with TRBJ2-5; D unresolved. CDR3 coding DNA: TGTGCCAGCCGCCTTTGGCCAAGGGAGACCCAGTACTTC. Translating it yields CASRLWPRETQYF. The entire variable domain, with the rest obtained from reference TRBV2 and TRBJ2-5, is as follows: EPEVTQTPSHQVTQMGQEVILRCVPISNHLYFYWYRQILGQKVEFLVSFYNNEISEKSEIFDDQFSVERPDGSNFTLKIRSTKLEDSAMYFCASRLWPRETQYFGPGTRLLVL.